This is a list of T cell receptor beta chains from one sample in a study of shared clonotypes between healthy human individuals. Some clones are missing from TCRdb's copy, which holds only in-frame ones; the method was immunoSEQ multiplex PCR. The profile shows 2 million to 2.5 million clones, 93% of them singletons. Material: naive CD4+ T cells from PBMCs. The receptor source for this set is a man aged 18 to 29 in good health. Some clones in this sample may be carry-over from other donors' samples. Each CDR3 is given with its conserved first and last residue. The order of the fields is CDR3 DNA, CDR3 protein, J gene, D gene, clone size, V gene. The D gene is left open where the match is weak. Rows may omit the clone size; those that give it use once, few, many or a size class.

DNA: TGCGCCAGCAGCACAAACGGACAGGCCGATACGCAGTATTTT; CDR3: CASSTNGQADTQYF; J: TRBJ2-3; D: TRBD1; size: NA; V: TRBV5-1
DNA: TGTGCCAGCAGGCAGACAGGGAGTAACTATGGCTACACCTTC; CDR3: CASRQTGSNYGYTF; J: TRBJ1-2; D: TRBD1; size: NA; V: TRBV6-6
DNA: TGTGCCAGCAGTGGGAAAGGGCCGGGGGCCTACGAGCAGTACTTC; CDR3: CASSGKGPGAYEQYF; J: TRBJ2-7; D: NA; size: NA; V: TRBV6-1
DNA: TGTGCCAGCAGCAAAACTAGCGGACACTACAATGAGCAGTTCTTC; CDR3: CASSKTSGHYNEQFF; J: TRBJ2-1; D: TRBD2; size: NA; V: TRBV28
DNA: TGTGCCAGCAGCCGCGGGACAGGGGATACCGGGGAGCTGTTTTTT; CDR3: CASSRGTGDTGELFF; J: TRBJ2-2; D: TRBD1; size: NA; V: TRBV5-5
DNA: TGTGCCAGCAGAGATCCCGGGACAGCTAACTATGGCTACACCTTC; CDR3: CASRDPGTANYGYTF; J: TRBJ1-2; D: TRBD1; size: NA; V: TRBV6-5
DNA: TGTGCCAGCAGGTCAACAGGGACCGCTGAAGCTTTCTTT; CDR3: CASRSTGTAEAFF; J: TRBJ1-1; D: NA; size: NA; V: TRBV6-5
DNA: TGCGCCAGCAGTGCCCCTAGCGGGAGTAAGTACAATGAGCAGTTCTTC; CDR3: CASSAPSGSKYNEQFF; J: TRBJ2-1; D: TRBD2; size: once; V: TRBV10-1
DNA: TGTGCCAGCAGCGTAGGAGTCAGGGGGTTACCCACAGATACGCAGTATTTT; CDR3: CASSVGVRGLPTDTQYF; J: TRBJ2-3; D: TRBD1; size: NA; V: TRBV9
DNA: TGTGCCAGCAGTGAAGATCTCTACGGCATCTCCTACAATGAGCAGTTCTTC; CDR3: CASSEDLYGISYNEQFF; J: TRBJ2-1; D: NA; size: NA; V: TRBV6-1